Listed below are T cell receptor beta chains from one sample, sequenced in a study of T cells in Graves' hyperthyroidism and ophthalmopathy. TCRdb called the multiplex PCR reads again in MiXCR, with one record for every CDR3 protein. The sample shows roughly 750,000 distinct CDR3 sequences, less than 20% of them seen only once. Input material: blood. The receptors stem from a man younger than 35 with Graves' hyperthyroidism. Each CDR3 is given without its conserved first and last residue. The D gene is left open where the match is weak.

D | length | J | V | CDR3
TRBD1 | 13 | TRBJ2-1 | TRBV5-8 | ASCTGASLYNEQF
. | 10 | TRBJ1-4 | TRBV28 | TSSLGRAGLF
. | 14 | TRBJ1-1 | TRBV6-2/TRBV6-3 | ASSYIRGSWNTEAF
TRBD1 | 12 | TRBJ1-1 | TRBV20-1 | SADGQVMNTEAF
. | 13 | TRBJ1-3 | TRBV5-1 | ASSPGQHSGNTIY
. | 11 | TRBJ1-5 | TRBV4-1 | ASSQDPNQPQH
. | 12 | TRBJ2-7 | TRBV10-2 | ASSETGPNYEQY
. | 14 | TRBJ1-1 | TRBV28 | ASSPSSTGQNTEAF
. | 12 | TRBJ2-1 | TRBV19 | ASRSGFSYNEQF
. | 13 | TRBJ1-5 | TRBV7-9 | ASSPLGDPNQPQH
. | 10 | TRBJ2-3 | TRBV12-3/TRBV12-4 | ASSLILGTQY
. | 10 | TRBJ2-5 | TRBV24-1 | ATSNHQETQY
. | 13 | TRBJ1-4 | TRBV19 | ASSRGSGTNEKLF
. | 12 | TRBJ2-3 | TRBV11-3 | ASSLDPFTDTQY
TRBD2 | 14 | TRBJ2-2 | TRBV11-3 | ASRELAGGLTGELF
. | 12 | TRBJ2-7 | TRBV27 | ASSPRGPSYEQY
. | 13 | TRBJ2-1 | TRBV5-6 | ASSLKGDGYNEQF
. | 14 | TRBJ2-5 | TRBV11-2 | ASSLLLGGTSETQY
TRBD2 | 12 | TRBJ2-5 | TRBV7-9 | ASRPRAGGETQY
. | 11 | TRBJ2-3 | TRBV28 | ASRGGPTDTQY
. | 9 | TRBJ1-5 | TRBV14 | ANTFNQPQH
. | 13 | TRBJ1-1 | TRBV3-1 | ASSQVGRSNTEAF
. | 13 | TRBJ2-3 | TRBV3-1 | ASSPPMGRRDTQY
TRBD2 | 14 | TRBJ2-3 | TRBV6-2/TRBV6-3 | ATHPQTSGNTDTQY
. | 14 | TRBJ2-2 | TRBV19 | ASSPGGGLNTGELF
TRBD1 | 12 | TRBJ1-2 | TRBV29-1 | SVETARGTYGYT
. | 10 | TRBJ1-2 | TRBV6-1 | ASSEGSYGYT
. | 11 | TRBJ2-1 | TRBV11-3 | ASSSTGASEQF
. | 12 | TRBJ1-1 | TRBV5-1 | ASSSGGMNTEAF
. | 13 | TRBJ1-2 | TRBV11-2 | ASSLEIEWNYGYT
TRBD2 | 12 | TRBJ2-1 | TRBV28 | ASSLTSGRDEQF
TRBD2 | 14 | TRBJ2-4 | TRBV28 | ASSFVSGVAKNIQY
TRBD2 | 15 | TRBJ2-2 | TRBV7-9 | ASSLSRLAANTGELF
. | 12 | TRBJ2-1 | TRBV18 | ASSEEGSYNEQF
TRBD2 | 13 | TRBJ2-7 | TRBV6-1 | ASGLAGGSSYEQY
. | 11 | TRBJ2-5 | TRBV9 | ASSGRGRETQY
. | 13 | TRBJ2-5 | TRBV6-2/TRBV6-3 | ASTRGGGFPGTQY
. | 11 | TRBJ1-1 | TRBV6-1 | ASKLTDYTEAF
TRBD1 | 14 | TRBJ2-7 | TRBV28 | ASSLAWTGSSYEQY
. | 11 | TRBJ2-7 | TRBV28 | ASSLLQTYEQY
. | 14 | TRBJ2-3 | TRBV27 | ASSPGTTSRVDTQY
. | 13 | TRBJ2-7 | TRBV7-6 | ASSLALGAINEQY
. | 8 | TRBJ2-7 | TRBV28 | ASSYVEQY
. | 13 | TRBJ2-7 | TRBV28 | ASRGLSMISYEQY
TRBD2 | 13 | TRBJ2-1 | TRBV24-1 | ATRSIAGKADEQF
TRBD1 | 13 | TRBJ2-7 | TRBV18 | ASSPSGQGLYEQY
TRBD2 | 14 | TRBJ2-1 | TRBV14 | ASSPVAGTTNNEQF
TRBD2 | 14 | TRBJ2-3 | TRBV5-1 | ASSWGLAGATDTQY
TRBD2 | 15 | TRBJ2-3 | TRBV11-2 | ASSPGYASGRTDTQY
. | 13 | TRBJ1-5 | TRBV7-9 | ASSPSRRGYQPQH
TRBD1 | 13 | TRBJ2-1 | TRBV7-9 | ASSSTGVSYNEQF
. | 12 | TRBJ2-3 | TRBV7-2 | ASSLEAPTDTQY
. | 12 | TRBJ1-1 | TRBV27 | ASSLSEGNTEAF